This T cell receptor (beta chain) derives from a study of long-term antiretroviral therapy in people with HIV. CDR1 and CDR2 from the germline V gene are SNHLY and FYNNEI. V shed 6 bases and J shed 0 bases, with 16 bases lying between them. The CDR3 is 16 residues long. Survey level was the resolution at which the v3.0 immunoSEQ assay ran. The protocol was immunoSEQ multiplex PCR, while the TCRdb copy is restricted to in-frame clones and leaves out a portion. The sample shows roughly 11,000 clones, roughly 91% of them seen only once. This clonotype originated in a middle-aged woman with HIV. The specimen comprised unsorted PBMCs, sampled 0.2 years before starting antiretroviral therapy. The genes are TRBV2 and TRBJ2-3; D remains unclear. As DNA, the CDR3 is TGTGCCAGCAGAGGCGATGCCCTAGGAAGCACAGATACGCAGTATTTT. Its protein is CASRGDALGSTDTQYF.